The 21 T cell receptor beta chains below all came from one sample that was sequenced in a study of OX40 agonist ivuxolimab in advanced cancers. Only in-frame clones appear in the TCRdb table, and some are missing; sequencing was by immunoSEQ multiplex PCR. The sample has roughly 64,000 clones, 80% to 90% seen once; the top ten hold around 3%. This sample comprised CD4+ or CD8+ T cells sorted from blood, obtained in a trial of the OX40 agonist ivuxolimab. Receptors were obtained from an adult with an advanced solid tumor such as melanoma, head and neck, liver or kidney cancer.

This sequence joins TRBV5-5 and TRBJ1-2; TRBD1 aligns across 7 bases. This CDR3 has 15 amino acids. Germline assignment: CDR1 SGHKS and CDR2 YYEKEE (reference sequence). V lost 0 bases to trimming and J lost 4 bases; unmatched junction nucleotides: 6. CDR3 in amino acids: CASSLVWDSLYGYTF. The DNA of the CDR3 is TGTGCCAGCAGCTTGGTTTGGGACAGCCTCTATGGCTACACCTTC. Looking up the rest from reference TRBV5-5 and TRBJ1-2 gives the full variable domain: DAGVTQSPTHLIKTRGQQVTLRCSPISGHKSVSWYQQVLGQGPQFIFQYYEKEERGRGNFPDRFSARQFPNYSSELNVNALLLGDSALYLCASSLVWDSLYGYTFGSGTRLTVV.

This chain uses TRBV7-9 with TRBJ2-7; 7 positions match TRBD1. The trim removed 10 bases at V and 2 bases at J, leaving 11 bases unmatched. The CDR3 consists of 14 residues. Germline CDR1 SEHNR, CDR2 FQNEAQ (reference sequence). CDR3 in amino acids: CATTRQGSTYEQYF. The CDR3 DNA reads TGTGCCACAACCCGACAGGGCAGCACCTACGAGCAGTACTTC.

The V and J genes are TRBV4-2 and TRBJ1-1, with D perhaps matching TRBD1 (6 bases). Germline V gene sequence: CDR1 LGHNA, CDR2 YNFKEQ. This CDR3 region has 15 residues. The V end lost 3 bases, the J end lost 6 bases, and 17 bases lay between the germline ends. CDR3 residues: CASSQGAMGTAEAFF. As DNA, the CDR3 is TGTGCCAGCAGCCAGGGGGCCATGGGGACCGCTGAAGCTTTCTTT.

This chain links TRBV7-2 with TRBJ2-3; 10 positions agree with TRBD2. This CDR3 has 16 residues. Looked up from germline, CDR1 is SGHTA and CDR2 is FQGNSA. Trimming took 2 bases from V and 4 from J; bases not matched to a gene: 6. This CDR3 is CASSLSSGGAPDTQYF. The CDR3 nucleotides are TGTGCCAGCAGCTTAAGCAGCGGGGGGGCCCCAGATACGCAGTATTTT.

V and J are TRBV10-3 and TRBJ2-3; TRBD1 matches 7 bases. The length of the CDR3 is 16 residues. V trimming: 3 bases; J trimming: 2 bases; junction bases outside the gene matches: 8. Germline CDR1 reads ENHRY; CDR2 reads SYGVKD. The CDR3 region is CAISDRRDRVTDTQYF. CDR3 sequence (DNA): TGTGCCATCAGTGATAGACGGGACAGAGTCACAGATACGCAGTATTTT.

The chain employs TRBV19 and TRBJ2-2, with D uncertain. V lost 7 bases and J 5 bases, leaving 14 bases between the germline ends. This CDR3 has 14 amino acids. In germline, CDR1 is LNHDA, CDR2 SQIVND (reference sequence). The CDR3, as DNA: TGTGCCAGTACCGTTATCCTGAGGACCGGGGAGCTGTTTTTT. It yields the protein CASTVILRTGELFF.

This chain uses TRBV5-5 with TRBJ2-2; D perhaps matches TRBD1 (5 bases). The germline gives CDR1 SGHKS, CDR2 YYEKEE (reference sequence). V was shortened by 4 bases and J by 5 bases, with 15 bases between the two germline ends. The CDR3 covers 15 residues. CDR3 region: CASSQLQARTGELFF. CDR3 coding DNA: TGTGCCAGCAGCCAGCTACAGGCGAGGACCGGGGAGCTGTTTTTT.

CDR3 in amino acids: CASTTGGLAGVGEQYF. CDR3 nucleotides: TGTGCCAGCACCACGGGGGGGCTGGCGGGAGTGGGCGAGCAGTACTTC. V and J are TRBV28 and TRBJ2-7; 8 nucleotides line up with TRBD2. The J segment lost 6 bases and the V segment lost 7 bases, leaving 17 bases of the junction unmatched. Germline V gene sequence: CDR1 MDHEN, CDR2 SYDVKM. The length of the CDR3 is 16 residues.

The V and J genes are TRBV6-1 and TRBJ2-3, with D unclear. The germline V and J ends were trimmed by 2 bases and 6 bases, with 12 bases remaining between them. The CDR3 contains 14 residues. Germline V gene data show CDR1 as MNHNS and CDR2 as SASEGT. This chain's CDR3 is CASSEMQVSDTQYF. The CDR3 region has the DNA TGTGCCAGCAGTGAAATGCAGGTTTCGGATACGCAGTATTTT.

V is TRBV19 and J is TRBJ2-5; TRBD2 agrees at 14 bases. J was trimmed by 0 bases and V by 11 bases; bases with no gene match: 8. In germline, CDR1 is LNHDA, CDR2 SQIVND (reference sequence). The CDR3 has 16 amino acids. The CDR3 coding sequence is TGTGCCCCCCCCGGGACTAGCGGGGGCCACCAAGAGACCCAGTACTTC. It yields the protein CAPPGTSGGHQETQYF.

The chain recombines TRBV4-2 with TRBJ1-1; 8 nucleotides match TRBD1. CDR1 LGHNA and CDR2 YNFKEQ come from the germline V gene. V lost 0 bases to trimming and J lost 1 base; unmatched junction nucleotides: 1. The CDR3 is made up of 15 amino acids. CDR3 protein: CASSQDRGRNTEAFF. CDR3 nucleotide sequence: TGTGCCAGCAGCCAAGACAGGGGGCGGAACACTGAAGCTTTCTTT.

The V and J genes are TRBV7-2 and TRBJ1-1; tentatively, D is TRBD1 (5 bases). Germline loops: CDR1 SGHTA, CDR2 FQGNSA. The V and J ends lost 1 base and 11 bases respectively, with 11 bases between them. The CDR3 is 12 amino acids. The DNA of the CDR3 is TGTGCCAGCAGCTTAGATCGACGGGGGGCTTTCTTT. Its translation: CASSLDRRGAFF. Using reference TRBV7-2 and TRBJ1-1 for the parts outside the CDR3, the full variable domain is GAGVSQSPSNKVTEKGKDVELRCDPISGHTALYWYRQSLGQGLEFLIYFQGNSAPDKSGLPSDRFSAERTGGSVSTLTIQRTQQEDSAVYLCASSLDRRGAFFGQGTRLTVV.

The V gene is TRBV30, the J gene TRBJ1-5; D unclear. CDR3 length equals 13 residues. V shed 2 bases and J shed 2 bases, with 7 bases lying between them. Germline CDR1 reads GTSNPN; CDR2 reads SVGIG (reference sequence). The CDR3 DNA reads TGTGCCTGGAGTTCACGGGGCAATCAGCCCCAGCATTTT. Its translation is CAWSSRGNQPQHF.

The chain recombines TRBV10-3 with TRBJ1-1; possibly TRBD1 for D (5 bases). The CDR3 totals 12 residues. The V and J ends lost 7 bases and 8 bases respectively, with 14 bases between them. Germline lookup yields CDR1 ENHRY and CDR2 SYGVKD. The CDR3 sequence: CAITDWGSEAFF. CDR3 DNA sequence: TGTGCCATCACCGACTGGGGGTCCGAAGCTTTCTTT.

The J gene is TRBJ2-1, the V gene TRBV7-6; D not resolved. Germline V gene data show CDR1 as SGHVS and CDR2 as FNYEAQ. V lost 5 bases to trimming and J lost 0 bases, with 5 bases between them. The CDR3 consists of 13 residues. CDR3 in amino acids: CASSQNSYNEQFF. The CDR3 nucleotides read TGTGCCAGCAGCCAGAACTCCTACAATGAGCAGTTCTTC.

The gene calls are TRBV2 and TRBJ1-3; D ambiguous. The CDR3 is made up of 15 amino acids. From germline, CDR1 is SNHLY and CDR2 FYNNEI. Trimming stripped 7 bases from V and 0 bases from J, with 13 bases between. The CDR3 reads CASTRPTGSGNTIYF. In nucleotides, the CDR3 is TGTGCCAGCACGCGACCGACCGGCTCTGGAAACACCATATATTTT.

The V gene is TRBV5-1, the J gene TRBJ1-4; 7 bases map to TRBD1. The CDR3 sequence is 16 residues long. Trimming removed 3 bases from V and 0 bases from J; junction bases left unmatched: 5. Per germline, CDR1 SGHRS and CDR2 YFSETQ. CDR3 bases: TGCGCCAGCAGCTGGGGACAGCTTGCAACTAATGAAAAACTGTTTTTT. Translation gives CASSWGQLATNEKLFF. Full variable domain (rest looked up from reference TRBV5-1 and TRBJ1-4): KAGVTQTPRYLIKTRGQQVTLSCSPISGHRSVSWYQQTPGQGLQFLFEYFSETQRNKGNFPGRFSGRQFSNSRSEMNVSTLELGDSALYLCASSWGQLATNEKLFFGSGTQLSVL.

The rearrangement joins TRBV5-1 to TRBJ2-3, with D hard to call. CDR1 SGHRS and CDR2 YFSETQ come from the germline V gene. V was cut by 2 bases and J by 9 bases, with 13 bases left in between. This CDR3 spans 13 amino acids. CDR3 bases: TGCGCCAGCAGCTTACCGGACGCTAAGACGCAGTATTTT. This gives the protein CASSLPDAKTQYF. Complete variable domain (other parts from reference TRBV5-1 and TRBJ2-3): KAGVTQTPRYLIKTRGQQVTLSCSPISGHRSVSWYQQTPGQGLQFLFEYFSETQRNKGNFPGRFSGRQFSNSRSEMNVSTLELGDSALYLCASSLPDAKTQYFGPGTRLTVL.

This chain links TRBV19 with TRBJ2-1; 9 bases are a match to TRBD2. The CDR3 covers 14 residues. J was trimmed by 9 bases and V by 6 bases; bases with no gene match: 9. CDR1 is LNHDA, CDR2 SQIVND, per germline (reference sequence). CDR3 DNA sequence: TGTGCCAGTAGGACTAGCGGAGGTATGGTTGAGCAGTTCTTC. Residues: CASRTSGGMVEQFF.

V and J are TRBV27 and TRBJ1-5; TRBD1 is a possible D gene (6 bases). The CDR3 consists of 15 residues. V was pared by 3 bases and J by 4 bases, with 13 bases between. Germline V gives CDR1 MNHEY, CDR2 SMNVEV (reference sequence). In DNA, the CDR3 is TGTGCCAGCAGTTTCGTAGGGGGGCGAAATCAGCCCCAGCATTTT. Translating gives CASSFVGGRNQPQHF.

The chain employs TRBV5-5 and TRBJ2-7; possibly TRBD2 for D (5 bases). Looked up from germline, CDR1 is SGHKS and CDR2 is YYEKEE (reference sequence). Trimming cost V 0 bases and J 6 bases, with 16 bases left between them. The CDR3 runs 15 residues. The CDR3 DNA reads as TGTGCCAGCAGCTTGGTGGTCCAGGAGGTACGCGAGCAGTACTTC. It is translated as CASSLVVQEVREQYF.